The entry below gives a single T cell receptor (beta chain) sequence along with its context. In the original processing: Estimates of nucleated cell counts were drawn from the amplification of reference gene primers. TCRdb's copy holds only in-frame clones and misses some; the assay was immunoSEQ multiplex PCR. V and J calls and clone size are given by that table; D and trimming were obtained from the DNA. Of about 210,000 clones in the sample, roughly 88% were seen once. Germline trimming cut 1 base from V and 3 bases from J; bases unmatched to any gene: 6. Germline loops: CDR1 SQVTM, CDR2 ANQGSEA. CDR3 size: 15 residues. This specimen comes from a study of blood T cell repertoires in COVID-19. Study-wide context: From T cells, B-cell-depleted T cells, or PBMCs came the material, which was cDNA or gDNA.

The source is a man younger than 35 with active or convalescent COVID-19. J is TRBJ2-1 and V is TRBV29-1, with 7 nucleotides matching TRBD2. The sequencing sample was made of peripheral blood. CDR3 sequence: CSVEVGSGNYNEQFF. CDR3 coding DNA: TGCAGCGTTGAAGTCGGGAGCGGGAACTACAATGAGCAGTTCTTC.